The rows below give T cell receptor beta chains drawn from one sample of a study of vaccination effects on CD4 cells after COVID-19. Their target antigens are unknown. Using immunoSEQ multiplex PCR, the repertoire was profiled, and TCRdb retains in-frame clones only, with some absent. This sample has about 64,000 clones, with about 69% found just once. The sample in question was CD4+ T cells from PBMCs cultured without peptide, obtained before COVID-19 vaccination. These receptors all stem from a human donor who had a prior SARS-CoV-2 infection. CDR3s include the opening cysteine and the closing phenylalanine or tryptophan. D genes are given only for firm matches. Only part of the rows carry a size: once, few, many, or a class if the clone is expanded.

>TRBD2|TRBV27|TRBJ2-5|-
CASSMAGGLETQYF
TGTGCCAGCAGTATGGCGGGAGGATTAGAGACCCAGTACTTC
>-|TRBV5-4|TRBJ2-7|-
CASSANQPGEQYF
TGTGCCAGCAGCGCAAACCAGCCTGGGGAGCAGTACTTC
>-|TRBV19|TRBJ2-1|-
CASSILQGKGGSNEQFF
TGTGCCAGTAGTATTCTTCAAGGGAAGGGGGGCTCCAATGAGCAGTTCTTC
>TRBD2|TRBV19|TRBJ2-1|-
CASRGGATSGFYNEQFF
TGTGCCAGTAGAGGCGGGGCGACTAGCGGGTTTTACAATGAGCAGTTCTTC
>-|TRBV5-1|TRBJ2-1|-
CASSRGSAPGNEQFF
TGCGCCAGCAGCCGGGGGTCTGCCCCGGGGAATGAGCAGTTCTTC
>-|TRBV9|TRBJ1-2|-
CASSAQVSNGYTF
TGTGCCAGCAGCGCACAGGTTTCTAATGGCTACACCTTC
>TRBD2|TRBV11-1|TRBJ2-7|-
CASSPSGRLSYEQYF
TGTGCCAGCAGCCCTAGCGGGAGGCTCTCCTACGAGCAGTACTTC
>TRBD1|TRBV19|TRBJ1-2|-
CASSILPGQGNYGYTF
TGTGCCAGTAGTATTCTTCCGGGACAGGGAAACTATGGCTACACCTTC
>-|TRBV4-3|TRBJ2-3|-
CASSREAQTNADTQYF
TGCGCCAGCAGCCGGGAAGCCCAGACAAACGCAGATACGCAGTATTTT
>-|TRBV27|TRBJ2-7|-
CASSPGLRVREQYF
TGTGCCAGCAGCCCGGGACTGCGGGTGAGGGAGCAGTACTTC
>TRBD1|TRBV7-8|TRBJ2-3|-
CASSKWPRDRGTREDTQYF
TGTGCCAGCAGTAAATGGCCCCGGGACAGGGGAACGCGGGAAGATACGCAGTATTTT
>-|TRBV6-6|TRBJ1-1|-
CASSPPTDAGATRLEAFF
TGTGCCAGCAGTCCGCCGACGGACGCGGGGGCGACGCGACTTGAAGCTTTCTTT
>-|TRBV23-1|TRBJ2-5|-
CASSLLFRRPYGETQYF
TGCGCCAGCAGTCTCCTCTTCCGGCGACCGTACGGGGAGACCCAGTACTTC
>-|TRBV6-6|TRBJ1-2|once
CASSYSGGDGYTF
TGTGCCAGCAGTTACTCGGGGGGGGATGGCTACACCTTC
>-|TRBV2|TRBJ1-5|few
CASREGTMGQPQHF
TGTGCCAGCAGGGAAGGGACAATGGGTCAGCCCCAGCATTTT
>-|TRBV25-1|TRBJ1-1|-
CASSEWARAGTEAFF
TGTGCCAGCAGTGAATGGGCGCGCGCGGGCACTGAAGCTTTCTTT
>-|TRBV6-5|TRBJ2-7|-
CASRPQGGTWEQYF
TGTGCCAGCAGACCCCAGGGTGGGACATGGGAGCAGTACTTC
>-|TRBV12-3/TRBV12-4|TRBJ1-1|few
CASMNSFTEAFF
TGTGCCAGCATGAACAGTTTCACTGAAGCTTTCTTT
>-|TRBV12-3/TRBV12-4|TRBJ1-2|-
CASSLRVRGYTF
TGTGCCAGCAGTTTAAGGGTACGGGGCTACACCTTC
>-|TRBV18|TRBJ1-5|-
CASSPNSGTVGNQPQHF
TGTGCCAGCTCACCAAACTCTGGGACTGTAGGCAATCAGCCCCAGCATTTT
>-|TRBV6-2/TRBV6-3|TRBJ2-1|few
CASSYGGSYNEQFF
TGTGCCAGCAGTTACGGCGGGTCATACAATGAGCAGTTCTTC
>TRBD2|TRBV5-1|TRBJ2-7|-
CASSLVAGAKEQYF
TGCGCCAGCAGCTTAGTAGCGGGAGCCAAAGAGCAGTACTTC
>TRBD1|TRBV24-1|TRBJ2-5|-
CATSRTGSQETQYF
TGTGCCACCAGCAGGACAGGGTCACAGGAGACCCAGTACTTC
>-|TRBV27|TRBJ1-1|once
CASSFRRNTEAFF
TGTGCCAGCAGTTTCCGGCGGAACACTGAAGCTTTCTTT
>-|TRBV5-1|TRBJ1-6|few
CASSSGRGYSPLHF
TGCGCCAGCAGCTCCGGTAGGGGTTATTCACCCCTCCACTTT
>-|TRBV9|TRBJ2-3|-
CASSVIEGSTDTQYF
TGTGCCAGCAGCGTCATTGAGGGGAGCACAGATACGCAGTATTTT